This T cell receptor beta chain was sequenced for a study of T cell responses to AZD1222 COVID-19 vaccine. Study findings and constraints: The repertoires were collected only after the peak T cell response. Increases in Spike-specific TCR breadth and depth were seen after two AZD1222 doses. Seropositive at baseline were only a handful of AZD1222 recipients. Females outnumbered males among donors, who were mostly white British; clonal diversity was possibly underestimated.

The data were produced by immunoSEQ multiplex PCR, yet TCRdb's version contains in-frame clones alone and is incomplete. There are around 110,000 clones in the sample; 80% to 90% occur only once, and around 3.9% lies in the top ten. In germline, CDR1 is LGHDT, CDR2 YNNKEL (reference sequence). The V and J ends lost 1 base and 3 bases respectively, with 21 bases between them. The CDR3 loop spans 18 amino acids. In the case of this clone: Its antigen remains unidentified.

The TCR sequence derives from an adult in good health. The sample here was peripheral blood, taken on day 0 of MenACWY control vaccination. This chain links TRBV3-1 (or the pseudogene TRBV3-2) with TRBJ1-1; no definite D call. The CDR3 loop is CASSQVGYPGPRDTEAFF. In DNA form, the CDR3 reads TGTGCCAGCAGCCAAGTAGGGTACCCCGGGCCCCGCGACACTGAAGCTTTCTTT.